These 5 T cell receptor beta chains were all obtained from the same sample, sequenced in a study of T cells in Graves' hyperthyroidism and ophthalmopathy. Amplification of TCR beta CDR3 regions was performed using RNA transcripts as template. A set of HTBI primers served as the primers for a first-round RT-PCR of the TCR CDR3. From the multiplex PCR reads, TCRdb called clonotypes with MiXCR, one entry per CDR3 protein. The table shows 410,000 or so distinct CDR3 sequences, with roughly 14% occurring only once. Sequencing was carried out using blood. The receptors were sampled from a young man with Graves' ophthalmopathy.

This clonotype was counted many times. The V and J genes are TRBV7-2 and TRBJ2-5, with TRBD1 matching over 10 bases. Germline CDR1 is SGHTA and CDR2 is FQGNSA. Trimming took 6 bases from V and 5 from J; bases not matched to a gene: 12. The CDR3 has 16 residues. The CDR3 bases are TGTGCCAGCAGACGGACAGGGGGGACCACTATGGAGACCCAGTACTTC. It translates to CASRRTGGTTMETQYF.

V and J are TRBV24-1 and TRBJ2-5; 8 positions match TRBD2. Per germline, CDR1 KGHDR and CDR2 SFDVKD. With V trimmed by 6 bases and J by 5 bases, 13 bases remained unmatched. The CDR3 consists of 16 residues. CDR3 bases: TGTGCCACCAGTAGAGCTAGCGGGCCCCGCCGGGAGACCCAGTACTTC. It specifies CATSRASGPRRETQYF.

This clonotype was counted many times. This sequence joins TRBV3-1 and TRBJ2-7, with 7 bases that match TRBD2. Per germline, CDR1 LGHDT and CDR2 YNNKEL (reference sequence). This CDR3 spans 16 amino acids. V lost 1 base to trimming and J lost 2 bases; unmatched junction nucleotides: 8. CDR3 DNA sequence: TGTGCCAGCAGCCAAGGTCCCCTAGCGGCCCCCTACGAGCAGTACTTC. It yields the protein CASSQGPLAAPYEQYF.

This clonotype was seen at least ten times. The gene calls are TRBV25-1 and TRBJ2-5, with TRBD1 matching over 10 bases. Per the germline V gene, CDR1 is MGHDK and CDR2 is SYGVNS. The CDR3 contains 17 residues. V was clipped by 3 bases and J by 5 bases; unmatched bases: 12. The CDR3 reads CASSDRPGQGTSETQYF. Written as DNA, the CDR3 is TGTGCCAGCAGTGATCGTCCGGGACAGGGGACTTCGGAGACCCAGTACTTC.

The sample holds many counts of this clonotype. The DNA of the CDR3 is TGCAGTGCCAAGGGACAGGGCTCTCAGCCCCAGCATTTT. Its protein is CSAKGQGSQPQHF. The chain combines TRBV20-1 with TRBJ1-5; TRBD1 aligns across 9 bases. V gave up 6 bases and J gave up 6 bases; unmatched junction bases: 6. The CDR3 loop spans 13 amino acids. Germline V gene lookup returns CDR1 DFQATT and CDR2 SNEGSKA (reference sequence).